This T cell receptor beta chain stems from a study of naive CD8 T cells in extremely preterm neonates. Looked up from germline, CDR1 is SGDLS and CDR2 is YYNGEE. The V end lost 0 bases, the J end lost 1 base, and 4 bases lay between the germline ends. CDR3 size: 14 residues. Study-wide results and limits: Shared CDR3 nucleotide sequences: preterm about 2.8%, term 0.4% to 0.45%, children more than 0.025%, adults more than 0.0075%.

As regards this clone: Its antigen is currently unknown.

Profiled with immunoSEQ multiplex PCR; TCRdb holds only in-frame clones, not every one. The sample lists 5,000 to 6,500 clones; approximately 97% were seen once. Sequenced: naive CD8+ T cells from blood. The TCR sequence derives from a human donor in good health. The chain carries TRBV9 and TRBJ2-2; D unclear. The CDR3 region has the DNA TGTGCCAGCAGCGTAGGAGGGAACACCGGGGAGCTGTTTTTT. Protein product: CASSVGGNTGELFF.